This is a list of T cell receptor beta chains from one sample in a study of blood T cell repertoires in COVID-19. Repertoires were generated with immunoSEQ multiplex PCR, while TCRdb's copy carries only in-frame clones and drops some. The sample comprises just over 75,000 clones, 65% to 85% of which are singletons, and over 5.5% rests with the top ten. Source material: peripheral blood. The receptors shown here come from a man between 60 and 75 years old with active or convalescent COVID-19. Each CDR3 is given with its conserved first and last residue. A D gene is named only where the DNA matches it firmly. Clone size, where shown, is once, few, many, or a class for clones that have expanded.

CDR3 DNA: TGTGCCAGCAGCTTAGAGGATGGGGGGGAGACCCAGTACTTC
CDR3 protein: CASSLEDGGETQYF
V gene: TRBV7-9
D gene: .
clone size: .
J gene: TRBJ2-5

CDR3 DNA: TGTGCCTGGAGTGTTAGTAACTCTGGAAACACCATATATTTT
CDR3 protein: CAWSVSNSGNTIYF
V gene: TRBV30
D gene: .
clone size: once
J gene: TRBJ1-3

CDR3 DNA: TGTGCCAGCAGCTTCAGGACAGGGGGCGCATCCAATGAGCAGTTCTTC
CDR3 protein: CASSFRTGGASNEQFF
V gene: TRBV7-6
D gene: TRBD1
clone size: .
J gene: TRBJ2-1

CDR3 DNA: TGTGCCAGTAGTATTGAGAGGACAGGGCGACTCTCTGGAAACACCATATATTTT
CDR3 protein: CASSIERTGRLSGNTIYF
V gene: TRBV19
D gene: TRBD1
clone size: .
J gene: TRBJ1-3

CDR3 DNA: TGTGCCAGGGGACTAGCGATGAGGACCGGGGAGCTGTTTTTT
CDR3 protein: CARGLAMRTGELFF
V gene: TRBV2
D gene: TRBD2
clone size: few
J gene: TRBJ2-2

CDR3 DNA: TGTGCCAGCAGCTCCCAGAAAGATACGCAGTATTTT
CDR3 protein: CASSSQKDTQYF
V gene: TRBV11-3
D gene: .
clone size: .
J gene: TRBJ2-3

CDR3 DNA: TGTGCCAGCAGCCGCAGGGACAGGGAAGCGTACGAGCAGTACTTC
CDR3 protein: CASSRRDREAYEQYF
V gene: TRBV7-2
D gene: TRBD1
clone size: .
J gene: TRBJ2-7

CDR3 DNA: TGTGCCAGCAGCCAAGAGGGGCGGGGGAGGTACAATGAGCAGTTCTTC
CDR3 protein: CASSQEGRGRYNEQFF
V gene: TRBV4-2
D gene: TRBD2
clone size: .
J gene: TRBJ2-1

CDR3 DNA: TGTGCCAGCAGCTTCGAGACAGGCCCAATGAACACTGAAGCTTTCTTT
CDR3 protein: CASSFETGPMNTEAFF
V gene: TRBV11-1
D gene: .
clone size: .
J gene: TRBJ1-1

CDR3 DNA: TGTGCCAGCAGCCCTACCGGGATTATGAACACTGAAGCTTTCTTT
CDR3 protein: CASSPTGIMNTEAFF
V gene: TRBV7-9
D gene: .
clone size: .
J gene: TRBJ1-1

CDR3 DNA: TGTGCCAGCAGAACCCGGGACTACGCTTACAATGAGCAGTTCTTC
CDR3 protein: CASRTRDYAYNEQFF
V gene: TRBV6-5
D gene: TRBD2
clone size: .
J gene: TRBJ2-1

CDR3 DNA: TGTGCCAGCAGCCAAGGAACAGGGAAAAACGAGCAGTACTTC
CDR3 protein: CASSQGTGKNEQYF
V gene: TRBV3-1/TRBV3-2
D gene: .
clone size: once
J gene: TRBJ2-7

CDR3 DNA: TGTGCCAGTAGTATAAGGGGTGCGGACACTGAAGCTTTCTTT
CDR3 protein: CASSIRGADTEAFF
V gene: TRBV19
D gene: .
clone size: .
J gene: TRBJ1-1

CDR3 DNA: TGTGCCAGCAGCGTAGCGGGGGTACAAGAGACCCAGTACTTC
CDR3 protein: CASSVAGVQETQYF
V gene: TRBV9
D gene: .
clone size: .
J gene: TRBJ2-5

CDR3 DNA: TGTGCCAGCTCACCACTCCCGGGATCGACAGGGGGAGAGGGCTACACCTTC
CDR3 protein: CASSPLPGSTGGEGYTF
V gene: TRBV18
D gene: TRBD1
clone size: few
J gene: TRBJ1-2

CDR3 DNA: TGTGCCAGCAGCCCTCGACTAGCGGGTGAGGGTGAGCAGTTCTTC
CDR3 protein: CASSPRLAGEGEQFF
V gene: TRBV5-4
D gene: TRBD2
clone size: .
J gene: TRBJ2-1

CDR3 DNA: TGTGCCAGCAGCTCAGGCGTTAATCAGCCCCAGCATTTT
CDR3 protein: CASSSGVNQPQHF
V gene: TRBV7-3
D gene: .
clone size: .
J gene: TRBJ1-5

CDR3 DNA: TGCGCCACCGCAAATGGACTAGCGGAGGGAGAGACCCAGTACTTC
CDR3 protein: CATANGLAEGETQYF
V gene: TRBV5-1
D gene: TRBD2
clone size: .
J gene: TRBJ2-5

CDR3 DNA: TGTGCCAGCAGTTACTCGAGCCGGGGTCCTACCAACTACGAGCAGTACTTC
CDR3 protein: CASSYSSRGPTNYEQYF
V gene: TRBV6-2/TRBV6-3
D gene: .
clone size: .
J gene: TRBJ2-7

CDR3 DNA: TGTGCTAGCAGCTTAGAGCGGGGGACTAATGAAAAACTGTTTTTT
CDR3 protein: CASSLERGTNEKLFF
V gene: TRBV7-7
D gene: .
clone size: .
J gene: TRBJ1-4

CDR3 DNA: TGTGCCAGCAGGAGTGCCCAGGGGGCTTATGGCTACACCTTC
CDR3 protein: CASRSAQGAYGYTF
V gene: TRBV25-1
D gene: TRBD1
clone size: .
J gene: TRBJ1-2

CDR3 DNA: TGTGCCTGGAGCGGACTAGCGGGGGGCATATACGAGCAGTACTTC
CDR3 protein: CAWSGLAGGIYEQYF
V gene: TRBV30
D gene: TRBD2
clone size: .
J gene: TRBJ2-7

CDR3 DNA: TGCGCCAGCAGCTTCGGTGCGGGGGGCAGCACCGGGGAGCTGTTTTTT
CDR3 protein: CASSFGAGGSTGELFF
V gene: TRBV5-1
D gene: TRBD2
clone size: many
J gene: TRBJ2-2

CDR3 DNA: TGTGCCAGCAGCCGCCCCAGTTCACCCCTCCACTTT
CDR3 protein: CASSRPSSPLHF
V gene: TRBV6-2/TRBV6-3
D gene: .
clone size: .
J gene: TRBJ1-6

CDR3 DNA: TGCGCCAGCAGCCCCCGTAGCGGGGGGGCGGGCGGGGAGCTGTTTTTT
CDR3 protein: CASSPRSGGAGGELFF
V gene: TRBV5-1
D gene: TRBD2
clone size: few
J gene: TRBJ2-2

CDR3 DNA: TGTGCCAGTAGTATAAGGGCAGCCGGGAAAGAAGATACGCAGTATTTT
CDR3 protein: CASSIRAAGKEDTQYF
V gene: TRBV19
D gene: .
clone size: .
J gene: TRBJ2-3

CDR3 DNA: TGTGCCAGCTCACCGGGACTAGCGGCTGGGGCCAACGTCCTGACTTTC
CDR3 protein: CASSPGLAAGANVLTF
V gene: TRBV18
D gene: TRBD2
clone size: .
J gene: TRBJ2-6

CDR3 DNA: TGCAGCGTTGTAGAGCGGGGGGGCCCCTACGAGCAGTACTTC
CDR3 protein: CSVVERGGPYEQYF
V gene: TRBV29-1
D gene: TRBD2
clone size: few
J gene: TRBJ2-7

CDR3 DNA: TGTGCCAGCAGTGCTGACAGGGGGCCGAGAAACACTGAAGCTTTCTTT
CDR3 protein: CASSADRGPRNTEAFF
V gene: TRBV2
D gene: TRBD1
clone size: .
J gene: TRBJ1-1

CDR3 DNA: TGTGCCAGCAGCCCGGACAGGGGGTGGTCCGGGGAGCTGTTTTTT
CDR3 protein: CASSPDRGWSGELFF
V gene: TRBV5-6
D gene: TRBD1
clone size: .
J gene: TRBJ2-2

CDR3 DNA: TGTGCCAGCAAGCGGGATCTGGGACCCCCCAATGGCTACACCTTC
CDR3 protein: CASKRDLGPPNGYTF
V gene: TRBV27
D gene: .
clone size: .
J gene: TRBJ1-2

CDR3 DNA: TGTGCCAGCAGTTACTCGGCTGCCTCATGGTCCGATGAGCAGTTCTTC
CDR3 protein: CASSYSAASWSDEQFF
V gene: TRBV6-5
D gene: .
clone size: .
J gene: TRBJ2-1

CDR3 DNA: TGTGCCAGCAGTTTACGTTATTCCTACGAGCAGTACTTC
CDR3 protein: CASSLRYSYEQYF
V gene: TRBV12-3/TRBV12-4
D gene: .
clone size: .
J gene: TRBJ2-7

CDR3 DNA: TGTGCCAGTAGTGGGGGACTAGCGGGGGTTGGGGATACGCAGTATTTT
CDR3 protein: CASSGGLAGVGDTQYF
V gene: TRBV19
D gene: TRBD2
clone size: .
J gene: TRBJ2-3

CDR3 DNA: TGTGCCAGCAGCGTTCTAGATACAGATACGCAGTATTTT
CDR3 protein: CASSVLDTDTQYF
V gene: TRBV9
D gene: .
clone size: .
J gene: TRBJ2-3

CDR3 DNA: TGTGCCAGCAGCTTTACGGGAAGGAGCTTTGGAAACACCATATATTTT
CDR3 protein: CASSFTGRSFGNTIYF
V gene: TRBV5-6
D gene: .
clone size: .
J gene: TRBJ1-3

CDR3 DNA: TGTGCCAGCAGTTACGGGCCCCAGGGGATGAACACTGAAGCTTTCTTT
CDR3 protein: CASSYGPQGMNTEAFF
V gene: TRBV6-2/TRBV6-3
D gene: .
clone size: once
J gene: TRBJ1-1

CDR3 DNA: TGTGCCAGCAGCTTCGACAGGGTCTATGGCTACACCTTC
CDR3 protein: CASSFDRVYGYTF
V gene: TRBV11-1
D gene: TRBD1
clone size: once
J gene: TRBJ1-2

CDR3 DNA: TGTGCCAGCAGCCAATTATCGGGACTAGGCGCCGGGGAGCTGTTTTTT
CDR3 protein: CASSQLSGLGAGELFF
V gene: TRBV14
D gene: TRBD2
clone size: .
J gene: TRBJ2-2

CDR3 DNA: TGTGCCAGTGCCCTACGGGACTTTCCACAAGAGACCCAGTACTTC
CDR3 protein: CASALRDFPQETQYF
V gene: TRBV7-2
D gene: .
clone size: .
J gene: TRBJ2-5

CDR3 DNA: TGTGCCAGCAGCGTAGAACCAGCGGGGGGAGAGACCCAGTACTTC
CDR3 protein: CASSVEPAGGETQYF
V gene: TRBV9
D gene: TRBD2
clone size: .
J gene: TRBJ2-5

CDR3 DNA: TGTGCCACCAGCAGAGGGGACACCTGGCCTGGAAACACCATATATTTT
CDR3 protein: CATSRGDTWPGNTIYF
V gene: TRBV15
D gene: .
clone size: .
J gene: TRBJ1-3

CDR3 DNA: TGTGCCAGTAGTATACTGGCAGGGGCGCTGAACACTGAAGCTTTCTTT
CDR3 protein: CASSILAGALNTEAFF
V gene: TRBV19
D gene: .
clone size: .
J gene: TRBJ1-1

CDR3 DNA: TGTGCCAGCAGCTTAACGGGACAGGGTACCTCTGGAAACACCATATATTTT
CDR3 protein: CASSLTGQGTSGNTIYF
V gene: TRBV7-2
D gene: TRBD1
clone size: .
J gene: TRBJ1-3